The 32 T cell receptor beta chains below all came from one sample that was sequenced in a study of tumor-infiltrating lymphocytes in primary liver carcinoma. The researchers obtained blood RNA from unsorted whole blood and also extracted germline DNA. TCR beta cDNA was made from 500 ng total RNA with a constant-region primer. Library construction for TCR beta comprised three nested multiplex PCR rounds performed with slightly modified ARM-PCR. TRBV1-TRBV30 forward primers and a C-beta reverse primer were used in the first two PCR rounds, which each ran for ten to eleven cycles. Via MiXCR, TCRdb re-called the multiplex PCR reads, giving one row per CDR3 protein. The sample lists about 350,000 distinct CDR3 sequences; about 61% were seen once. The specimen was peripheral blood. These receptor sequences come from a man aged 40-55 years with primary liver carcinoma and hepatitis B virus infection.

About this clonotype itself: This CDR3 is missing its conserved last phenylalanine or tryptophan, likely due to a read error. CDR3 region: CASSLGQEGRQFY. CDR3 bases: TGTGCCAGCAGCCTGGGACAGGAAGGGCGGCAGTTCTAC. V gene TRBV11-2 combines with J gene TRBJ2-1; 8 positions match TRBD1. The ends lost 5 bases at V and 12 bases at J; junction bases unmatched: 9. The CDR3 extends over 13 amino acids. CDR1 is SGHAT, CDR2 FQNNGV, per germline.

Concerning this clonotype itself: A read error may account for a junction end that differs from germline. The V and J genes are TRBV13 and TRBJ1-2; no reliable D call. CDR1 PRHDT and CDR2 FYEKMQ come from the germline V gene (reference sequence). CDR3 length equals 16 residues. In nucleotides, the CDR3 is TGTACCAGCAACCCCCCCACAACAGCCGGTAATTATGGCTACACCTTC. Encoded protein: CTSNPPTTAGNYGYTF.

This clonotype was recorded a few times. The chain joins TRBV12-3 or TRBV12-4 to TRBJ2-2, with 8 bases identical to TRBD1. The CDR3 spans 19 residues. J gave up 5 bases and V 6 bases, and 20 bases lay outside the gene matches. The DNA for the CDR3 is TGTGCCAGCAGCTCCACTGCAGGGGGCGGTTATTATGGTACCGGGGAGCTGTTTTTT. Translating gives CASSSTAGGGYYGTGELFF.

The rearrangement joins TRBV15 to TRBJ2-5; D remains ambiguous. Trimming shortened V by 1 base and J by 5 bases, and 8 bases separated the two germline ends. This CDR3 has 13 amino acids. Per germline, CDR1 LNHNV and CDR2 YYDKDF (reference sequence). The CDR3 spells CATSRVPVETQYF. In nucleotides, the CDR3 is TGTGCCACCAGCAGAGTCCCCGTGGAGACCCAGTACTTC.

The sample holds many counts of this clonotype. The CDR3 protein is CASSLARGLGGELFF. The CDR3 DNA is TGTGCCAGCAGCTTAGCGCGGGGCCTAGGCGGGGAGCTGTTTTTT. The rearrangement uses TRBV11-1 and TRBJ2-2, with a weak D call TRBD2 (6 bases). CDR1 is SGHAT and CDR2 is FQDESV in the germline V gene (reference sequence). The CDR3 length is 15 residues. V gave up 0 bases and J gave up 7 bases, with 12 bases separating them.

About this clonotype: One end of the junction does not line up with germline, which may come from a read error. The chain is built from TRBV11-2 and TRBJ2-6, with D perhaps matching TRBD1 (6 bases). The CDR3 totals 19 residues. Looked up from germline, CDR1 is SGHAT and CDR2 is FQNNGV. CDR3 amino acids: CASSLASVLRGSGANVLAF. The CDR3 DNA reads as TGTGCCAGCAGCCTAGCCTCAGTTCTGAGGGGGTCTGGGGCCAACGTCCTGGCTTTC.

Remarks on this clonotype: This sequence may be a read error, since a much larger clone differs from it by one base. The chain has TRBV6-1 and TRBJ1-4; D gene uncertain. This CDR3 spans 12 amino acids. CDR1 is MNHNS, CDR2 SASEGT, per germline. CDR3 DNA: TGTACCAGCAGTGAAGGCCGGGAAGGACTGTTTTTT. It translates to CTSSEGREGLFF.

Of note for this clonotype: A much larger clone lies a single base off, so this may be a read error. This chain uses TRBV10-3 with TRBJ2-5; TRBD1 is a possible D gene (8 bases). V was cut by 2 bases and J by 5 bases, with 21 bases left in between. The CDR3 runs 17 residues. Germline CDR1 reads ENHRY; CDR2 reads SYGVKD. CDR3 amino acids: CAISEPKEQGGTETQYF. The CDR3 DNA is TGTGCCATCAGTGAGCCGAAGGAACAGGGGGGGACGGAGACCCAGTACTTC.

For this clonotype: This may stem from a read error, because a much larger clone lies one nucleotide away. The genes are TRBV4-1 and TRBJ2-3; 8 nucleotides match TRBD1. The germline CDR1 and CDR2 sequences are MGHRA and YSYEKL. This CDR3 is 15 amino acids long. Trimming at V came to 4 bases and at J to 2 bases, leaving 5 bases not matched to a gene. The DNA for the CDR3 is TGCGCCAGCAGCCGAGGGACAGGAACCACAGATACGCAGTATTTT. Translation: CASSRGTGTTDTQYF.

The CDR3 DNA follows: TGTGCCAGCAGCCTTCCCGGGACTAGCGGAACCAAAAACATTCAGTACTTC. This gives the protein CASSLPGTSGTKNIQYF. This chain uses TRBV11-1 with TRBJ2-4, with 11 bases fitting TRBD2. The trim removed 5 bases at V and 2 bases at J, leaving 8 bases unmatched. Germline V gene sequence: CDR1 SGHAT, CDR2 FQDESV (reference sequence). The CDR3 loop spans 17 amino acids.

As concerns this clonotype: An end of the junction does not agree with germline; a read error may underlie this. The chain recombines TRBV11-2 with TRBJ1-2; the D is unclear. This CDR3 contains 13 residues. CDR1 is SGHAT and CDR2 is FQNNGV in the germline V gene. The DNA of the CDR3 is TGTGCCAGCGGCTTAGCTGTTGGGCATGGCTACACCTTC. It encodes CASGLAVGHGYTF. Full variable domain (missing parts from reference TRBV11-2 and TRBJ1-2): EAGVAQSPRYKIIEKRQSVAFWCNPISGHATLYWYQQILGQGPKLLIQFQNNGVVDDSQLPKDRFSAERLKGVDSTLKIQPAKLEDSAVYLCASGLAVGHGYTFGSGTRLTVV.

Details on this clonotype: This may come from a read error, since a much larger clone is one base off. This chain uses TRBV29-1 with TRBJ2-5; 7 bases align to TRBD2. The CDR3 is 16 residues long. Germline CDR1 is SQVTM and CDR2 is ANQGSEA. CDR3 in amino acids: CRVEDLAWRGQETQYF. The CDR3 DNA reads as TGCAGAGTTGAAGATCTCGCATGGCGGGGGCAAGAGACCCAGTACTTC.

About this clonotype itself: A much larger clone lies a single base off, so this may be a read error. This sequence joins TRBV4-3 and TRBJ2-1, with 10 bases that match TRBD1. CDR1 and CDR2 (germline): LGHNA, YSLEER. V shed 5 bases, J shed 8 bases, and the junction held 6 bases outside the gene matches. The CDR3 loop spans 14 amino acids. The CDR3 region is CASSSWTGGDEQFF. The CDR3 DNA sequence: TGCGCCAGCAGCTCGTGGACAGGGGGAGATGAGCAGTTCTTC.

This clonotype has just a few counts. V and J are TRBV13 and TRBJ2-7; TRBD1 agrees at 10 bases. This CDR3 contains 15 residues. Germline V CDR1 and CDR2: PRHDT, FYEKMQ (reference sequence). Unmatched junction bases numbered 14, after V lost 5 bases and J lost 10 bases. This CDR3 reads CASSPAGAGQGKQYF. The DNA for the CDR3 is TGTGCCAGCAGCCCCGCCGGGGCGGGACAGGGGAAACAGTACTTC.

A word on this clonotype: The conserved phenylalanine or tryptophan normally closing the CDR3 is absent here, so this likely arose from a read error. The DNA is omitted, as the CDR3 cannot be located on it reliably, and the CDR3 follows TCRdb's listing. The chain employs TRBV11-2 and TRBJ1-6. The germline gives CDR1 SGHAT, CDR2 FQNNGV. The length of the CDR3 is 12 amino acids, counting both ends. CDR3: CASSLGRGTLRS.

CDR3 DNA sequence: TGCAGCGAAGGACAGGGGAGGGGTAGTGTGCAATTCTTC. This translates into CSEGQGRGSVQFF. The V call is TRBV29-1, the J call TRBJ2-1, with 9 bases identical to TRBD1. This CDR3 contains 13 residues. The junction had 17 bases not matched to a gene; V was cut back by 7 bases and J by 16 bases. Germline V gene lookup returns CDR1 SQVTM and CDR2 ANQGSEA.

The gene calls are TRBV5-1 and TRBJ2-7, with 8 bases lining up with TRBD2. The CDR3 is 16 amino acids. V trimming: 4 bases; J trimming: 1 base; junction bases outside the gene matches: 10. Germline V CDR1 and CDR2: SGHRS, YFSETQ. CDR3 nucleotide sequence: TGCGCCAGCAGCCCCGTGACTAGCGAGAATTCCTACGAGCAGTACTTC. Amino acid sequence: CASSPVTSENSYEQYF.

The V call is TRBV10-2, the J call TRBJ2-5; 7 bases line up with TRBD1. The germline CDR1 and CDR2 sequences are WSHSY and SAAADI. The CDR3 consists of 12 residues. The CDR3, as DNA: TGCTCCACGACGGACAGGCAAGAGACCCAGTACTTC. Protein product: CSTTDRQETQYF.

Many counts were recorded for this clonotype. This chain links TRBV6-6 with TRBJ1-1, with D unclear. Trimming cost V 2 bases and J 5 bases, with 9 bases left between them. CDR1 is MNHNY, CDR2 SVGAGI, per germline (reference sequence). This CDR3 comprises 13 residues. The CDR3 DNA reads TGTGCCAGCAGTTACCGGACGGAAACTGAAGCTTTCTTT. It specifies CASSYRTETEAFF.

The chain links TRBV6-1 to TRBJ2-7; 7 positions match TRBD1. J lost 3 bases, V lost 4 bases, and 3 bases had no gene match. The CDR3 runs 13 residues. Looked up from germline, CDR1 is MNHNS and CDR2 is SASEGT. CDR3 DNA sequence: TGTGCCAGCAGTGCGAACAGGGGCTACGAGCAGTACTTC. This translates into CASSANRGYEQYF.

Concerning this clonotype itself: The CDR3 does not end in the conserved phenylalanine or tryptophan, so this is likely a read error. Because the CDR3's place on the DNA is in doubt, the DNA is left out and the CDR3 is given as listed by TCRdb. The chain uses TRBV6-2 or TRBV6-3 and TRBJ2-5; the table's D call, TRBD1, has no DNA check behind it. Ends included, the CDR3 has 15 residues. Looked up from germline, CDR1 is MNHEY and CDR2 is SVGEGT. This CDR3 is CASSYSRVPGETQCL.

A few counts support this clonotype. The chain employs TRBV5-4 and TRBJ1-1; D is perhaps TRBD1 (5 bases). V shed 0 bases and J shed 4 bases, with 10 bases lying between them. Germline-derived CDR1 and CDR2 are SGHNT and YYREEE (reference sequence). The CDR3 spans 14 residues. The CDR3 here is CASSLVRGGTEAFF. The CDR3 coding sequence is TGTGCCAGCAGCTTGGTTCGGGGCGGCACTGAAGCTTTCTTT.

A word on this clonotype: At one end the junction does not follow the germline gene, possibly because of a read error. This sequence joins TRBV11-3 and TRBJ2-7; 9 positions agree with TRBD1. CDR3 length: 14 amino acids. Germline CDR1 is SGHNT and CDR2 is YENEEA. CDR3 nucleotide sequence: TGTGCCACTCGACAGGGGGTGACTTCCTACGAGGAGTACTTC. It encodes CATRQGVTSYEEYF.

Details on this clonotype: One base away lies a much larger clone, so this may be a sequencing read error. The genes are TRBV10-3 and TRBJ2-3; 7 bases are a match to TRBD2. Germline loops: CDR1 ENHRY, CDR2 SYGVKD. The J segment lost 3 bases and the V segment lost 2 bases, leaving 8 bases of the junction unmatched. The CDR3 has 16 residues. In DNA, the CDR3 is TGTGCCATCAGTGAGCCTAATAAGGGAGGGACAGATACGCAGTATTTT. It codes for CAISEPNKGGTDTQYF.

The chain couples TRBV29-1 to TRBJ1-2, with D possibly being TRBD1 (5 bases). This CDR3 region has 13 residues. CDR1 SQVTM and CDR2 ANQGSEA come from the germline V gene. With 8 bases removed from V and 3 bases from J, the gap between germline ends came to 16 bases. CDR3 region: CSFVLKGDYGYTF. The CDR3 coding sequence is TGCAGCTTTGTCCTAAAAGGGGACTATGGCTACACCTTC. The full variable domain, with the rest looked up from reference TRBV29-1 and TRBJ1-2, is SAVISQKPSRDICQRGTSLTIQCQVDSQVTMMFWYRQQPGQSLTLIATANQGSEATYESGFVIDKFPISRPNLTFSTLTVSNMSPEDSSIYLCSFVLKGDYGYTFGSGTRLTVV.

Comment on this clonotype: A much larger clone differs by one base, so this may be a read error. This chain connects TRBV7-9 to TRBJ1-1; 8 bases agree with TRBD1. Germline V gives CDR1 SEHNR, CDR2 FQNEAQ (reference sequence). This CDR3 has 14 residues. The chain's CDR3 is CASRITGGKTEAIF. CDR3 coding DNA: TGTGCCAGCAGGATAACAGGGGGGAAGACTGAAGCTATCTTT.

In this sample, this clonotype turned up once. Since no conserved phenylalanine or tryptophan closes the CDR3, a read error is the likely cause. The chain combines TRBV11-2 with TRBJ1-1; D uncertain. This CDR3 region has 13 residues. Germline V gene lookup returns CDR1 SGHAT and CDR2 FQNNGV. The CDR3: CVSSLVRNTEAFI. CDR3 DNA sequence: TGTGTCAGCAGCTTAGTCAGAAACACTGAAGCTTTCATT.

This chain uses TRBV7-6 with TRBJ2-1; D call uncertain. V dropped 2 bases and J dropped 1 base, with 6 bases sitting between them. This CDR3 is 14 amino acids long. Germline V gene sequence: CDR1 SGHVS, CDR2 FNYEAQ. In nucleotides, the CDR3 is TGTGCCAGCAGCTTATTCGTATCCTACAATGAGCAGTTCTTC. Translation gives CASSLFVSYNEQFF.

This clonotype was seen a handful of times. The chain combines TRBV28 with TRBJ2-3, with D possibly TRBD2 on 5 matching bases. The V end lost 7 bases, the J end lost 2 bases, and 10 bases lay between the germline ends. The V gene's germline CDR1 is MDHEN and CDR2 SYDVKM. CDR3 length equals 13 residues. This chain's CDR3 is CASKPGYTDTQYF. In DNA form, the CDR3 reads TGTGCCAGCAAACCGGGATACACAGATACGCAGTATTTT.

Comment on this clonotype: Germline and junction disagree at one end, which may indicate a read error. The chain joins TRBV6-5 to TRBJ2-7; 7 bases are a match to TRBD1. The length of the CDR3 is 14 residues. From germline, CDR1 is MNHEY and CDR2 SVGAGI. CDR3 nucleotide sequence: TGTGACAGCAGCCGGGACAGTTTTAACTACGAGCAGTACTTC. This gives the protein CDSSRDSFNYEQYF.

This clonotype was counted ten times or more. The gene calls are TRBV6-5 and TRBJ2-2; 7 bases agree with TRBD1. Per germline, CDR1 MNHEY and CDR2 SVGAGI. V trimming: 8 bases; J trimming: 3 bases; junction bases outside the gene matches: 9. The CDR3 loop spans 15 amino acids. The CDR3 protein is CASSPRDRYTGELFF. CDR3 sequence (DNA): TGTGCCAGCTCACCCCGGGACAGATACACCGGGGAGCTGTTTTTT.

The chain recombines TRBV4-1 with TRBJ1-1; perhaps TRBD1 as D (5 bases). Germline V lookup: CDR1 MGHRA, CDR2 YSYEKL. The CDR3 extends over 16 amino acids. The germline V and J ends were trimmed by 6 bases and 6 bases, with 23 bases remaining between them. This CDR3 is CASRPLVKNRHAEAFF. In DNA, the CDR3 is TGCGCCAGCAGGCCCCTAGTTAAAAACAGGCACGCTGAAGCTTTCTTT.